This T cell receptor (beta chain) emerged from a study of blood T cell repertoires in COVID-19. The CDR3 extends over 16 amino acids. V was pared by 0 bases and J by 1 base, with 11 bases between. The germline V gene has CDR1 MNHEY and CDR2 SVGAGI. Authors' processing steps: Nucleated cell number was recorded as an estimate derived from reference gene primer amplification. The method was immunoSEQ multiplex PCR; TCRdb's version includes in-frame clones alone and lacks a portion of them. That table furnishes V, J and clone size, whereas the DNA furnished D and trimming. Of about 200,000 clones in the sample, 86% were seen once.

The chain recombines TRBV6-5 with TRBJ2-3; the D gene is possibly TRBD2 (5 bases). Sequences were obtained from peripheral blood. The sequence came from a woman aged 70-85 years with acute or convalescent COVID-19. The CDR3 bases are TGTGCCAGCAGTTACTCGAATAGCGCCGGCACAGATACGCAGTATTTT. The encoded protein is CASSYSNSAGTDTQYF.